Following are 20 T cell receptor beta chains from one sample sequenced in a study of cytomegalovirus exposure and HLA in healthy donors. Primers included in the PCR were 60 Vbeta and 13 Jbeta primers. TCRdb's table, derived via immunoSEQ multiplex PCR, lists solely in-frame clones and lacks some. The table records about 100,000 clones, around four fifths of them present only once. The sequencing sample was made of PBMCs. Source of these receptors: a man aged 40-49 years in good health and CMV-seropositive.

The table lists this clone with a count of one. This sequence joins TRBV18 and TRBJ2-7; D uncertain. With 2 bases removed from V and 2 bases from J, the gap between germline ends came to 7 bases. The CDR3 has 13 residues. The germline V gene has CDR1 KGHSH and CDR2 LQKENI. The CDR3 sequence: CASSPGSTYEQYF. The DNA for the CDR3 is TGTGCCAGCTCACCAGGCAGTACCTACGAGCAGTACTTC.

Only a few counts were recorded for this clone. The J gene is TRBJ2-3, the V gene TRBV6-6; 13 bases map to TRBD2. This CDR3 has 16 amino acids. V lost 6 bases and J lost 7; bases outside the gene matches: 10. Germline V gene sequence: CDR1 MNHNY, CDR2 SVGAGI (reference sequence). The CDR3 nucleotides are TGTGCCAGCAGGATTATAACTAGCGGGGGGGCTAATACGCAGTATTTT. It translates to CASRIITSGGANTQYF.

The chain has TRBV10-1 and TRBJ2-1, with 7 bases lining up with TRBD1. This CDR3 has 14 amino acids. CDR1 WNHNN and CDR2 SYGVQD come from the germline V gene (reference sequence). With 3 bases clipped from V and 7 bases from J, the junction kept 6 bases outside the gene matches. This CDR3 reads CASSDRGIVNEQFF. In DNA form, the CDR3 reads TGCGCCAGCAGTGACAGGGGGATTGTGAATGAGCAGTTCTTC.

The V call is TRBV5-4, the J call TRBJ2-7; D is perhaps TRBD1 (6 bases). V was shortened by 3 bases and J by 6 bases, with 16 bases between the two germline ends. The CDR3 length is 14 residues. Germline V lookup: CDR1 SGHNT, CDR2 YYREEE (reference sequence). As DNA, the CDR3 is TGTGCCAGCAGCTCGAGGGGGAGCTCGGGCGAGCAGTACTTC. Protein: CASSSRGSSGEQYF. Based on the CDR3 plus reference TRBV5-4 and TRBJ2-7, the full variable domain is ETGVTQSPTHLIKTRGQQVTLRCSSQSGHNTVSWYQQALGQGPQFIFQYYREEENGRGNFPPRFSGLQFPNYSSELNVNALELDDSALYLCASSSRGSSGEQYFGPGTRLTVT.

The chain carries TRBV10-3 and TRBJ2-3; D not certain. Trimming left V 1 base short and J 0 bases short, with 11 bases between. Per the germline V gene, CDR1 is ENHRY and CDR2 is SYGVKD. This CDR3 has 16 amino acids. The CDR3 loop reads CAISELGRSSTDTQYF. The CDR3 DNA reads TGTGCCATCAGTGAGTTGGGCCGGTCAAGCACAGATACGCAGTATTTT.

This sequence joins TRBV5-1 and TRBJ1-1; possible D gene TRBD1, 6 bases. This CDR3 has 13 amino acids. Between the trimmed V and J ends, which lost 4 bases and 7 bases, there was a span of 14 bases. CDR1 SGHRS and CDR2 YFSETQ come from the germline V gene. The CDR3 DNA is TGCGCCAGCAGCGACTCGGGACAAAATGAAGCTTTCTTT. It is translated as CASSDSGQNEAFF.

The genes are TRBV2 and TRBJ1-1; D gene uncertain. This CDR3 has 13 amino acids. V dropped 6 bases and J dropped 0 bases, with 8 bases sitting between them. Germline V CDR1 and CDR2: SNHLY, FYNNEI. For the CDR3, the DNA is TGTGCCAGCAGCTCACAGCTGAACACTGAAGCTTTCTTT. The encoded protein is CASSSQLNTEAFF.

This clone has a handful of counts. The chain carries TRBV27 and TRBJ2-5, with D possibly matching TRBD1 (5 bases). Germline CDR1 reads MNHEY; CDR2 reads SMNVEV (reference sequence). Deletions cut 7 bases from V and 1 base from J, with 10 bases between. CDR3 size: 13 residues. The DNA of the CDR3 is TGTGCCAGCAAGCGAGACAGCCAAGAGACCCAGTACTTC. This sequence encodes CASKRDSQETQYF.

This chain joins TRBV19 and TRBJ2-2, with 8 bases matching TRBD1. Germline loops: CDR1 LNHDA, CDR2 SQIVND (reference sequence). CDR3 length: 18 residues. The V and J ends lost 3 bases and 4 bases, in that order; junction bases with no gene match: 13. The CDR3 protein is CASSIESGGAGGTGELFF. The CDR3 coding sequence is TGTGCCAGTAGTATTGAGTCAGGGGGCGCGGGTGGCACCGGGGAGCTGTTTTTT.

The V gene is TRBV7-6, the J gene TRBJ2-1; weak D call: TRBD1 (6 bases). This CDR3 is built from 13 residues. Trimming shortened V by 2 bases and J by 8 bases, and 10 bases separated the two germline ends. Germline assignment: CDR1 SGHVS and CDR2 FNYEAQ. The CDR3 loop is CASSLTGYDEQFF. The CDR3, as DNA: TGTGCCAGCAGCTTAACAGGGTATGATGAGCAGTTCTTC.

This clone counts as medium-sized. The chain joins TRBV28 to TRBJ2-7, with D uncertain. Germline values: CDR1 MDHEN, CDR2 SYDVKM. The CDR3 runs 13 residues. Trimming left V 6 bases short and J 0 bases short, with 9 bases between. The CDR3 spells CASRNSGSYEQYF. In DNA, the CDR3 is TGTGCCAGCAGGAATTCGGGCTCCTACGAGCAGTACTTC. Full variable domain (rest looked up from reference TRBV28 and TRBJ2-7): DVKVTQSSRYLVKRTGEKVFLECVQDMDHENMFWYRQDPGLGLRLIYFSYDVKMKEKGDIPEGYSVSREKKERFSLILESASTNQTSMYLCASRNSGSYEQYFGPGTRLTVT.

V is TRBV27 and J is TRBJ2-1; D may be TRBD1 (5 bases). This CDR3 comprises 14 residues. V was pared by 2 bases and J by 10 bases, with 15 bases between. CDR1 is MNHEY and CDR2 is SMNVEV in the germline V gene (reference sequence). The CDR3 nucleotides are TGTGCCAGCAGTTTAACGTGGGGCCGGAGCGAGCAGTTCTTC. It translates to CASSLTWGRSEQFF.

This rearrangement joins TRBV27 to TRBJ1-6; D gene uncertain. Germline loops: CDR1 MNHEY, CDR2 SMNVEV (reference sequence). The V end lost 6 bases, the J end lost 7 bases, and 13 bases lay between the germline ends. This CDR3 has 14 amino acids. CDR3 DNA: TGTGCCAGCAGGCAATGGACGGGGAATTCACCCCTCCACTTT. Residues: CASRQWTGNSPLHF.

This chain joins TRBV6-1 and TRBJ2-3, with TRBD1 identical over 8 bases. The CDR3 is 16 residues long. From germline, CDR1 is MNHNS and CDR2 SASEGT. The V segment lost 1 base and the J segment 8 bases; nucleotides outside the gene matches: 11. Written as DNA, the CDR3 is TGTGCCAGCAGTGAAGTCGGGGGCAGGGGGCGCGTTACGCAGTATTTT. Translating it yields CASSEVGGRGRVTQYF.

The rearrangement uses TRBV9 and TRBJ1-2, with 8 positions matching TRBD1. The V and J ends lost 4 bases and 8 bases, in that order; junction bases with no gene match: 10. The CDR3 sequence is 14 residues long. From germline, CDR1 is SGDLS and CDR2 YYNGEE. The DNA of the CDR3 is TGTGCCAGCAGCCCCGAAGGGACAGGCTACGGCTACACCTTC. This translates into CASSPEGTGYGYTF.

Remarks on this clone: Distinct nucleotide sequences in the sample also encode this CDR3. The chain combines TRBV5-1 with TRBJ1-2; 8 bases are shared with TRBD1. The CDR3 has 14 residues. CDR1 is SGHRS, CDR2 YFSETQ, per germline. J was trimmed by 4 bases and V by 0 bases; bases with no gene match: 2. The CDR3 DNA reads TGCGCCAGCAGCTTGGGGACAGGGCTCTATGGCTACACCTTC. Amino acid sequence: CASSLGTGLYGYTF.

DNA for the CDR3: TGTGCCAGCAGGGCAGGACAGGTTAATAATTCACCCCTCCACTTT. Protein: CASRAGQVNNSPLHF. This chain connects TRBV6-1 to TRBJ1-6; 7 nucleotides agree with TRBD1. V lost 6 bases and J lost 5; bases outside the gene matches: 7. CDR1 and CDR2 from the germline V gene are MNHNS and SASEGT. CDR3 length: 15 residues.

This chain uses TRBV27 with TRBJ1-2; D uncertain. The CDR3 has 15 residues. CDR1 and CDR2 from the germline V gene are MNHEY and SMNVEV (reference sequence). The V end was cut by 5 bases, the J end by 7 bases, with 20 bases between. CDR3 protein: CASSPNPPTVFGYTF. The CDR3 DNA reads TGTGCCAGCAGTCCCAACCCCCCGACTGTATTTGGCTACACCTTC.

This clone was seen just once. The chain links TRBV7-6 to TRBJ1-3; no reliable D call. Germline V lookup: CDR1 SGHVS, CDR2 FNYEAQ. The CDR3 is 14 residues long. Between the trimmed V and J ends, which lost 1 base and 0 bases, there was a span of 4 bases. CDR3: CASSLDNSGNTIYF. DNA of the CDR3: TGTGCCAGCAGCTTAGACAACTCTGGAAACACCATATATTTT.

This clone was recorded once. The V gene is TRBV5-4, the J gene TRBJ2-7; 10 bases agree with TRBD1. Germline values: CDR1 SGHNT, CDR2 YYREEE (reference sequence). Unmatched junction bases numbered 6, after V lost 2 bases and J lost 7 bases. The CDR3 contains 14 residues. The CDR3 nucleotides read TGTGCCAGCAGCTTTGGGACAGGGGTTTGGGAGCAGTACTTC. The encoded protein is CASSFGTGVWEQYF.